These 20 T cell receptor beta chains were all obtained from the same sample, sequenced in a study of graft-versus-host responses after intestinal transplantation. Profiling relied on immunoSEQ multiplex PCR, and the TCRdb table lists in-frame clones only, not all of them. The data show some 96,000 clones, more than 80% seen once. Sequences were derived from PBMCs, sampled around 68 weeks after intestinal transplant. Receptors originate from a human patient who received an intestinal transplant, so some T cells may come from the graft donor.

V is TRBV19 and J is TRBJ2-7; TRBD1 aligns across 8 bases. V lost 3 bases to trimming and J lost 3 bases; unmatched junction nucleotides: 7. Germline CDR1 reads LNHDA; CDR2 reads SQIVND (reference sequence). The CDR3 consists of 15 residues. CDR3 loop: CASSIARQGIYEQYF. DNA for the CDR3: TGTGCCAGTAGTATCGCAAGACAGGGGATCTACGAGCAGTACTTC.

V is TRBV27 and J is TRBJ1-1, with D perhaps matching TRBD1 (6 bases). V shed 8 bases and J shed 4 bases, with 17 bases lying between them. Germline lookup yields CDR1 MNHEY and CDR2 SMNVEV (reference sequence). The CDR3 contains 14 residues. The DNA for the CDR3 is TGTGCCAGCTGCAACAGGGTTTGTGGCACTGAAGCTTTCTTT. Its translation is CASCNRVCGTEAFF.

The chain joins TRBV9 to TRBJ1-4; D unclear. The CDR3 has 14 residues. Trimming cost V 3 bases and J 6 bases, with 12 bases left between them. Germline V gene lookup returns CDR1 SGDLS and CDR2 YYNGEE. CDR3 coding DNA: TGTGCCAGCAGCGCCCGGACGGGTGATGAAAAACTGTTTTTT. Amino acids: CASSARTGDEKLFF.

This chain connects TRBV12-5 to TRBJ1-2; no clear D gene. Looked up from germline, CDR1 is LGHNT and CDR2 is FRNRAP. The CDR3 extends over 17 amino acids. The V end was cut by 6 bases, the J end by 0 bases, with 20 bases between. The DNA for the CDR3 is TGTGCTAGTGGCCCCCCGCCGGGAATATTGGCTAACTATGGCTACACCTTC. Translation gives CASGPPPGILANYGYTF.

The chain joins TRBV6-5 to TRBJ1-1; the D is unclear. Germline lookup yields CDR1 MNHEY and CDR2 SVGAGI. Trimming pared 8 bases from V and 11 bases from J, leaving 15 bases between. The CDR3 runs 11 residues. CDR3 in DNA: TGTGCCAGCGGCCCCAGGTCTTTTGCTTTCTTT. It specifies CASGPRSFAFF.

V and J are TRBV6-5 and TRBJ1-5; D might be TRBD1 (6 bases). Germline CDR1 and CDR2: MNHEY and SVGAGI. Trimming removed 6 bases from V and 0 bases from J, with 12 bases in between. This CDR3 has 15 amino acids. The CDR3 nucleotides are TGTGCCAGCAGCCGGGGAGGGGGTAGCAATCAGCCCCAGCATTTT. Translation gives CASSRGGGSNQPQHF.

This sequence joins TRBV7-9 and TRBJ2-1; 7 bases align to TRBD2. The J segment lost 4 bases and the V segment lost 8 bases, leaving 8 bases of the junction unmatched. Germline CDR1 reads SEHNR; CDR2 reads FQNEAQ (reference sequence). The CDR3 runs to 14 residues. The CDR3 region has the DNA TGTGCCAGCGGGGACTACAAGGTTTACAATGAGCAGTTCTTC. As protein: CASGDYKVYNEQFF.

This chain connects TRBV10-3 to TRBJ2-5; the D is unclear. Germline CDR1 reads ENHRY; CDR2 reads SYGVKD. This CDR3 contains 13 residues. Trimming took off 4 bases at V and 5 bases at J, with 11 bases between the two ends. The CDR3 spells CAISAGSVETQYF. In DNA form, the CDR3 reads TGTGCCATCAGTGCTGGGTCCGTGGAGACCCAGTACTTC.

The chain carries TRBV21-1 and TRBJ2-5; the DNA was not used to check the table's D call, TRBD2. TRBV21-1 is flagged as a pseudogene. This CDR3 has 14 residues. The CDR3 reads CASSKGGGEETQYF. DNA for the CDR3: TGTGCCAGCAGCAAAGGCGGGGGGGAAGAGACCCAGTACTTC.

This rearrangement joins TRBV6-5 to TRBJ1-6; D not resolved. V lost 2 bases, J lost 7 bases, and 9 bases lay in between. The CDR3 runs to 14 residues. Germline CDR1 MNHEY, CDR2 SVGAGI. Written as DNA, the CDR3 is TGTGCCAGCAGTTACCGGGGTGGCAATTCACCCCTCCACTTT. It translates to CASSYRGGNSPLHF.

This clone appeared a single time. The V and J genes are TRBV5-6 and TRBJ1-2; 11 nucleotides match TRBD1. The germline V gene has CDR1 SGHDT and CDR2 YYEEEE. This CDR3 has 16 amino acids. V shed 5 bases and J 3 bases; nucleotides not matched to a gene: 9. CDR3 in DNA: TGTGCCAGCAGTCCGGACAGGGGGCGAGGGTACTATGGCTACACCTTC. Translation gives CASSPDRGRGYYGYTF.

The gene calls are TRBV7-9 and TRBJ2-1, with D maybe TRBD1 (5 bases). The V gene's germline CDR1 is SEHNR and CDR2 FQNEAQ (reference sequence). Trimming pared 1 base from V and 7 bases from J, leaving 17 bases between. This CDR3 has 16 residues. This CDR3 is CASSLGGAGFRNEQFF. CDR3 sequence (DNA): TGTGCCAGCAGCTTAGGTGGGGCAGGGTTCAGGAATGAGCAGTTCTTC.

The V call is TRBV7-6, the J call TRBJ2-7, with D perhaps TRBD2 (6 bases). Germline V gene sequence: CDR1 SGHVS, CDR2 FNYEAQ. Trimming removed 1 base at V and 0 bases at J, with 10 bases between. The CDR3 length is 15 residues. The DNA of the CDR3 is TGTGCCAGCAGCTTAGTTGGCGGGGCCTCCTACGAGCAGTACTTC. Its translation is CASSLVGGASYEQYF.

The chain employs TRBV5-4 and TRBJ2-2; the D is unclear. Germline values: CDR1 SGHNT, CDR2 YYREEE (reference sequence). V was pared by 2 bases and J by 6 bases, with 11 bases between. The CDR3 is 14 amino acids. CDR3 in amino acids: CASSFATGPGELFF. Here the CDR3 DNA reads TGTGCCAGCAGCTTTGCCACCGGCCCCGGGGAGCTGTTTTTT.

As concerns this clone: At one boundary the junction diverges from the germline segment, which might be a read error. Here the CDR3 DNA reads TGTGCTAGCAGCCGGGGGCAGGGCGGCCAAGAGACCCAGTACTTC. Translated, it gives CASSRGQGGQETQYF. J is TRBJ2-5 and V is TRBV7-7, with D perhaps TRBD1 or TRBD2 (6 bases each). In germline, CDR1 is SSHAT, CDR2 FNYEAQ (reference sequence). CDR3 size: 15 residues.

DNA of the CDR3: TGTGCCAGCAGCTCGGGGGGTGGTAATTCACCCCTCCACTTT. Protein: CASSSGGGNSPLHF. This chain connects TRBV13 to TRBJ1-6; D may be TRBD1 (5 bases). CDR1 and CDR2 (germline): PRHDT, FYEKMQ (reference sequence). Deletions cut 4 bases from V and 6 bases from J, with 10 bases between. The length of the CDR3 is 14 residues.

This rearrangement joins TRBV14 to TRBJ1-1; no reliable D call. Per the germline V gene, CDR1 is SGHDN and CDR2 is FVKESK. The CDR3 runs to 12 residues. V was cut by 0 bases and J by 8 bases, with 7 bases left in between. Written as DNA, the CDR3 is TGTGCCAGCAGCCAAGATACAGTCGAAGCTTTCTTT. Residues: CASSQDTVEAFF.

This chain uses TRBV6-5 with TRBJ2-3; D unclear. V lost 6 bases and J lost 2, with 15 bases in between. The CDR3 spans 15 residues. Germline V gene lookup returns CDR1 MNHEY and CDR2 SVGAGI. The CDR3 loop reads CASRRLPVHTDTQYF. CDR3 DNA: TGTGCCAGCAGGCGACTTCCCGTTCACACAGATACGCAGTATTTT.

The V call is TRBV15, the J call TRBJ1-1; D is ambiguous. This CDR3 is 12 amino acids long. Germline lookup yields CDR1 LNHNV and CDR2 YYDKDF (reference sequence). V was trimmed by 2 bases and J by 8 bases, leaving 9 bases between them. CDR3 coding DNA: TGTGCCACCAGCAGACTCCGCGACGAAGCTTTCTTT. It encodes CATSRLRDEAFF.

This rearrangement joins TRBV6-1 to TRBJ2-7, with 8 bases identical to TRBD2. There are 15 residues in the CDR3. V lost 6 bases, J lost 5 bases, and 12 bases stayed unmatched. In germline, CDR1 is MNHNS, CDR2 SASEGT. CDR3 bases: TGTGCCAGCAGCAACCGGGGGGGCAATTTGGACGAGCAGTACTTC. Its protein product is CASSNRGGNLDEQYF.